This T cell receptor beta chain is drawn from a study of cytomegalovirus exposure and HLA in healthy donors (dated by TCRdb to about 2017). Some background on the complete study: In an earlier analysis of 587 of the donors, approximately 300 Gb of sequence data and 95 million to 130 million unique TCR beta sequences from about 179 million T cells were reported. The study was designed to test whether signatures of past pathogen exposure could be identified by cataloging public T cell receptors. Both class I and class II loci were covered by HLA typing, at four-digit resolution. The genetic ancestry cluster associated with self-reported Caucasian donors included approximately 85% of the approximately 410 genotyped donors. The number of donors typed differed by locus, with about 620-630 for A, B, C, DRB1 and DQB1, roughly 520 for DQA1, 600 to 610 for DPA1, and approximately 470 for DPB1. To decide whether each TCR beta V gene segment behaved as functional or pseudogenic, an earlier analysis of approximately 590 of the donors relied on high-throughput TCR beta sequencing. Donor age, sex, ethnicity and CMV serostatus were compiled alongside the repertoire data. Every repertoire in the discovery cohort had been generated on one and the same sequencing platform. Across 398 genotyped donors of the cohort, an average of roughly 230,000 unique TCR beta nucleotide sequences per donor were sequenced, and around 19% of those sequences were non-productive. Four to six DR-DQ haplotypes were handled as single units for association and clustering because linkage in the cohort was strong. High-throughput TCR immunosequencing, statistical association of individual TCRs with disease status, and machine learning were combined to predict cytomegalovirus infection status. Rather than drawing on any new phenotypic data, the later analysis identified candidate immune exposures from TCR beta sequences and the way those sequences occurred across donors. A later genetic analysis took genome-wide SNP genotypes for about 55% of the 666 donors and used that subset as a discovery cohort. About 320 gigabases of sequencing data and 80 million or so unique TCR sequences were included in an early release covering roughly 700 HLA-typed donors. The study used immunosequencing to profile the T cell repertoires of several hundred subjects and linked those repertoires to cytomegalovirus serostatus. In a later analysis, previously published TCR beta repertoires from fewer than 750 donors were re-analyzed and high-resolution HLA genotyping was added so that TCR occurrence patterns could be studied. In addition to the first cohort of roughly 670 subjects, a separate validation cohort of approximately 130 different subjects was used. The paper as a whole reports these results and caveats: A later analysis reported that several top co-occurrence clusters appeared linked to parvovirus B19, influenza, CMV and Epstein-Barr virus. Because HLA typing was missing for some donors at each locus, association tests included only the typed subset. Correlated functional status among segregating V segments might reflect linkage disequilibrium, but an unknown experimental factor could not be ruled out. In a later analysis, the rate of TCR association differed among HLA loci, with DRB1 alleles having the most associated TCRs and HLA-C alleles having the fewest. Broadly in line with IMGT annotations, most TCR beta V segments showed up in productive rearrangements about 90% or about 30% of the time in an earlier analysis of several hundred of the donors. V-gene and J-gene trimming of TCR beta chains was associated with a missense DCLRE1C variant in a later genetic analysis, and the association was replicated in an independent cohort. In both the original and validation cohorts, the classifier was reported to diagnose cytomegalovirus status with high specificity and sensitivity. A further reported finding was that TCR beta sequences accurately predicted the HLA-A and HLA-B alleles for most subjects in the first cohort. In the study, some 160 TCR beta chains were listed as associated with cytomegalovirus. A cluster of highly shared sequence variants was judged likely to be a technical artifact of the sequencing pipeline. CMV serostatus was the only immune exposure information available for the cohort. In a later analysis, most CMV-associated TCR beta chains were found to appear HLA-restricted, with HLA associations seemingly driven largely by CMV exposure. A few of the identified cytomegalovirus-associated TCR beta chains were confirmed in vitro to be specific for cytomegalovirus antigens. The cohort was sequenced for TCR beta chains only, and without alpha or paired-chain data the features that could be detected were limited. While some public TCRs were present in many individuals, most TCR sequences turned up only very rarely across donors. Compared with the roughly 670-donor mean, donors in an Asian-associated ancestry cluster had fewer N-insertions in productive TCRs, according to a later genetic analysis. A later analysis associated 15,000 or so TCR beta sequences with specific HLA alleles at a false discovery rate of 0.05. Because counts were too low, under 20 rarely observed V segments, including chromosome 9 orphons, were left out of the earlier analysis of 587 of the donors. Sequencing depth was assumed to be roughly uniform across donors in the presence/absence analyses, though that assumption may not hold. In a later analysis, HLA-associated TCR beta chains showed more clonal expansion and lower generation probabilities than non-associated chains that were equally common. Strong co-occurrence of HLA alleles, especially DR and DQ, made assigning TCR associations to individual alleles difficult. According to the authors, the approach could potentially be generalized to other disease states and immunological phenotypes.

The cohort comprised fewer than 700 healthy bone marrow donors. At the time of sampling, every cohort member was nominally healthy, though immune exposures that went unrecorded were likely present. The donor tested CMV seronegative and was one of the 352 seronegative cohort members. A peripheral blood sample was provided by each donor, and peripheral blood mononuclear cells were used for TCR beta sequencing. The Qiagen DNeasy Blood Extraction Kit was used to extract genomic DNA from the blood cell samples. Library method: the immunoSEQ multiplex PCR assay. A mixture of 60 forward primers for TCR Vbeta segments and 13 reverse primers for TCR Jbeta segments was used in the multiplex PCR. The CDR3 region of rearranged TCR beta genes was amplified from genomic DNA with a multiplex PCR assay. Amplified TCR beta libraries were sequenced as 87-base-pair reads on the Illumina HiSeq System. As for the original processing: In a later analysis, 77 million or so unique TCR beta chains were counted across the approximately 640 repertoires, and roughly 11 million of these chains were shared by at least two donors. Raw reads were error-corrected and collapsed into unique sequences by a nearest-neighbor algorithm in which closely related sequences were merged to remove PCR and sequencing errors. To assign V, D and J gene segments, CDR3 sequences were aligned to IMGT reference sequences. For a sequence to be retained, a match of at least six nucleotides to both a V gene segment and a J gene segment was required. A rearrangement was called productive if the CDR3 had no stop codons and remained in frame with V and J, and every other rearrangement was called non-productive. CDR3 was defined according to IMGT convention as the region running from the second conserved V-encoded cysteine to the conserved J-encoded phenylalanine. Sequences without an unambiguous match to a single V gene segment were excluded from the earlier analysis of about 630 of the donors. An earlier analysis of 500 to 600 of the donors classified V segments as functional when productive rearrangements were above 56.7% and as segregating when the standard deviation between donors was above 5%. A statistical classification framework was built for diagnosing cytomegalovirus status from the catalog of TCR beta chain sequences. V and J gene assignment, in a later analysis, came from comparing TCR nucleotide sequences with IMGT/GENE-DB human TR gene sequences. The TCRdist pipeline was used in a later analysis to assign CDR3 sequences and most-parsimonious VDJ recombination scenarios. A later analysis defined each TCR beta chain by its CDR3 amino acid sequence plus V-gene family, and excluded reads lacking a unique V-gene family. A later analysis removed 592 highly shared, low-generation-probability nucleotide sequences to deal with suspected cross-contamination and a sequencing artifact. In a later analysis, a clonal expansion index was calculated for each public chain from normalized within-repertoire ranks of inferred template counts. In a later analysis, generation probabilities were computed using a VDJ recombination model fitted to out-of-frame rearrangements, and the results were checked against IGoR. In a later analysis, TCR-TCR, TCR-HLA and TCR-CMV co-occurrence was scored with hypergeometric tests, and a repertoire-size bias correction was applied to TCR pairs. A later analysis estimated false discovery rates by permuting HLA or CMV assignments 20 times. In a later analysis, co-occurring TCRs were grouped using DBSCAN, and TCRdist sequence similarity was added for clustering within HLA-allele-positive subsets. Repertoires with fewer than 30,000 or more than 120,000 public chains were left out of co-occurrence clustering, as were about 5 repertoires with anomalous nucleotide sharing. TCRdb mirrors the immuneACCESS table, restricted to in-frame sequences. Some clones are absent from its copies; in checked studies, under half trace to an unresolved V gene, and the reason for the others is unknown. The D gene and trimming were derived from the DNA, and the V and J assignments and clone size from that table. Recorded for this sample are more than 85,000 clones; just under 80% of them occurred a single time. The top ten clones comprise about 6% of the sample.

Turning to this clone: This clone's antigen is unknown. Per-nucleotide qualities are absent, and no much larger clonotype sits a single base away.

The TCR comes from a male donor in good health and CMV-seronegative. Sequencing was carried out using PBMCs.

The DNA sequence is given as TGTGCCAGCAGCTTTGCCGACTCTACTGAAGCTTTCTTT. Its amino acids are CASSFADSTEAFF. This sequence uses TRBV7-3 and TRBJ1-1, with the D gene uncertain. Sequences SGHTA (CDR1) and FQGTGA (CDR2) are obtained from the germline V gene. V was cut back by 3 bases and J by 5 bases, leaving a gap of 10 bases between them. Inclusive of the bounding cysteine and phenylalanine, the CDR3 is 13 residues long. Only the CDR3 DNA stays, 39 bases, in frame from base 1. Reference TRBV7-3 and TRBJ1-1 genes cover what lies past the CDR3, so the full variable domain is GAGVSQTPSNKVTEKGKYVELRCDPISGHTALYWYRQSLGQGPEFLIYFQGTGAADDSGLPNDRFFAVRPEGSVSTLKIQRTERGDSAVYLCASSFADSTEAFFGQGTRLTVV.